This T cell receptor (beta chain) emerged from a study of cytomegalovirus exposure and HLA in healthy donors. V lost 5 bases and J lost 1, with 11 bases in between. The CDR3 has 14 residues. CDR1 is SQVTM, CDR2 ANQGSEA, per germline. This clone was seen a handful of times. Its antigen is unknown. Study-wide results and caveats: A link between a missense DCLRE1C variant and TCR beta V- and J-gene trimming emerged from a later analysis.

Primers for the PCR totalled 60 Vbeta and 13 Jbeta. Profiled with immunoSEQ multiplex PCR; TCRdb holds only in-frame clones, not every one. Among 110,000 to 150,000 clones listed, about three quarters were seen once. This chain uses TRBV29-1 with TRBJ1-4; D unresolved. The clonotype comes from a male donor in good health and CMV-seropositive. The source material was PBMCs. CDR3 nucleotide sequence: TGCAGCGTTACCCCGGGAGAAACTAATGAAAAACTGTTTTTT. It codes for CSVTPGETNEKLFF. The full variable domain, rest sourced from reference TRBV29-1 and TRBJ1-4, is SAVISQKPSRDICQRGTSLTIQCQVDSQVTMMFWYRQQPGQSLTLIATANQGSEATYESGFVIDKFPISRPNLTFSTLTVSNMSPEDSSIYLCSVTPGETNEKLFFGSGTQLSVL.